This TCR beta chain appears in the sequencing data of a study of blood T cells in healthy people across ages (dated by TCRdb to between 2014 and 2017). For the wider study: In model experiments, roughly one uniquely barcoded TCR beta cDNA molecule per two T cells was captured by template switching. To track age-related changes in TCR beta repertoire diversity, the study relied on deep sequencing normalized with unique cDNA molecular identifiers. Using the same blood draw, the study looked at two additional independent replicas of 1 million unique cDNA reads for two donors, one aged 18 to 30 and the other aged 80 or older. To avoid experimental bias, donors of different ages were spread randomly across the sequencing lanes. The donors were divided into four age groups: young (average around 16 years), middle-aged (around 37), aged (approximately 62) and long-lived (about 84). Paper-wide results and their limitations: Donor CMV infection status was unknown, potentially confounding age-related changes in expanded clonotypes. Estimates of total diversity from one million sequenced T cells were regarded as lower bounds and underestimates. Observed TCR beta diversity per million T cells fell roughly linearly with age, and a significant reduction was already apparent by age around 44. Bulk unsorted PBMC profiling prevented conclusive comparison of naive and antigen-experienced compartments. Compared with the aged group, more naive CD4+ T cells, fewer expanded clones and increased TCR diversity were shown by the long-lived group, suggesting age selection. There was a strong correlation between observed TCR beta diversity and the percentage of naive T cells measured by flow cytometry.

This clonotype was recorded only once. Its antigen specificity is not known. Nothing much larger sits one base from this clone, and base qualities are not available. Library preparation employed 5' RACE. Instrument used: Illumina HiSeq 2500. A second roughly 6 to 11 cycle PCR used a sample-barcoded 5' primer and a J-beta primer mix. Each TCR beta cDNA molecule received a unique molecular identifier from a template-switch 5' adaptor carrying 12 random nucleotides. Each sample yielded at least 2.5 million CDR3-containing paired-end reads. All of the RNA was converted into first-strand cDNA using the Mint cDNA synthesis kit, with a TRBC-specific oligonucleotide serving as the primer. Following uracil-DNA glycosylase treatment, all cDNA underwent a first 18-cycle PCR with the universal primers M1SS and BC2_uni_R. The authors processed their data as follows. For normalization, 1 million high-quality reads were randomly selected from each sample, with every read carrying a distinct molecular identifier. Reads with shared molecular identifiers were discarded instead of being binned into consensus sequences. MiTCR, set to a Q25 quality threshold and the strictest error-elimination algorithm, was used for CDR3 identification, clonotype clustering and error correction. A nonparametric unseen species model with Euler transformation was used to estimate a lower bound on total TCR beta diversity. TCRdb reworked the public reads: Q25 trimming with fastp, MiXCR clone assembly, productive beta chains retained. Under each unique CDR3 protein, matching rows form one entry showing the most common genes and DNA. The V and J calls follow TCRdb's processing rather than the paper's. Present in this sample are roughly 800,000 distinct CDR3 sequences, over 45% of which were seen just once. The ten biggest clones cover approximately 20% of the sample.

Systemically healthy Caucasian individuals from Russia, 35 to 40 in total and aged 6 to 90 years, were included as donors. Approximately 9 milliliters of peripheral blood were collected from each donor into EDTA-treated Vacutainer tubes. Ficoll-Paque density-gradient centrifugation was used to isolate PBMCs, with at least 6 million per sample. Total RNA, at least 6 micrograms per sample, was extracted from PBMCs with Trizol reagent. Naive CD45RAhigh/CD27high T cell percentages were measured by flow cytometry on a PBMC aliquot from every donor. The CDR3 holds 21 amino acids from the cysteine to the phenylalanine. Kept here is only the CDR3 DNA, which spans 63 bases and is read in frame from base 1. The germline V gene gives CDR1 as ENHRY and CDR2 as SYGVKD. Trimming accounts for 5 bases at V and 0 bases at J, while the number of junction bases matched to no gene is 20.

The rearrangement combines TRBV10-3 with TRBJ2-4, and 9 junctional nucleotides match TRBD2. Sequences were obtained from blood. This clonotype was sampled from a man aged 25-40 years in good health. The DNA sequence is TGTGCCATCAGTAAGCCAGCCTATCTGACTAGCGGCGTGCTAGCCAAAAACATTCAGTACTTC. It translates to CAISKPAYLTSGVLAKNIQYF.